This T cell receptor beta chain is drawn from a study of blood T cell repertoires in COVID-19. Study overall: The samples span acute and convalescent COVID-19 from the United States, Italy and Spain. T cells, B-cell-depleted T cells, or PBMCs supplied cDNA or gDNA.

The length of the CDR3 is 15 residues. V was shortened by 1 base and J by 6 bases, with 15 bases between the two germline ends. Looked up from germline, CDR1 is MGHDK and CDR2 is SYGVNS. In the original workflow: Amplifying reference gene primers gave estimates of nucleated cell counts. TCRdb's table, derived via immunoSEQ multiplex PCR, lists solely in-frame clones and lacks some. D and trimming come from the DNA, and the V and J calls and clone size come from that table. This sample has about 400,000 clones, with 89% found just once. Source material: peripheral blood. The chain joins TRBV25-1 to TRBJ1-2; D perhaps matches TRBD1 (6 bases). The sequence was collected from a man aged 40-49 years with acute or convalescent COVID-19. CDR3 sequence reads: CASSESGGLPDGYTF. The CDR3 DNA sequence: TGTGCCAGCAGTGAATCGGGGGGCCTCCCGGATGGCTACACCTTC.